A selection of T cell receptor beta chains follows, all from one sample in a study of cytomegalovirus exposure and HLA in healthy donors. The data were produced by immunoSEQ multiplex PCR, yet TCRdb's version contains in-frame clones alone and is incomplete. The sample yields about 130,000 clones, 70% to 90% seen once. Specimen: PBMCs. The receptor set was obtained from a woman aged 25 to 45 in good health and CMV-seropositive. Both conserved end residues are trimmed from each CDR3. Fields, in order: V gene, CDR3 protein.

v_call: TRBV5-1
cdr3_aa: ASSLRGTYEQY

v_call: TRBV25-1
cdr3_aa: ASFPRTGTYNSPLH

v_call: TRBV2
cdr3_aa: ASVGTSGYNEQF

v_call: TRBV6-6
cdr3_aa: ASSRRVTETQY

v_call: TRBV7-6
cdr3_aa: ASSSGLLSPLH

v_call: TRBV5-1
cdr3_aa: ASSRKDGTNYGYT

v_call: TRBV7-6
cdr3_aa: ASSLAGQGLLSSYNEQF

v_call: TRBV5-6
cdr3_aa: ASSFQGAGETQY

v_call: TRBV29-1
cdr3_aa: SARTSGSVEYTQY

v_call: TRBV7-6
cdr3_aa: ASSQTGTRNEQF

v_call: TRBV19
cdr3_aa: ASSPARTDTQY

v_call: TRBV5-4
cdr3_aa: ASSLVPGSSYNEQF

v_call: TRBV18
cdr3_aa: ASSPRQGQRSSYNEQF

v_call: TRBV10-3
cdr3_aa: AISDLGGVGLSQPQH

v_call: TRBV6-5
cdr3_aa: ASSVGGRPDTQY

v_call: TRBV2
cdr3_aa: ATEGLAGAQETQY

v_call: TRBV10-3
cdr3_aa: AISETSGGQETQY

v_call: TRBV9
cdr3_aa: ASSVALQDTEAF

v_call: TRBV5-1
cdr3_aa: ASSLGLAGENEQY

v_call: TRBV18
cdr3_aa: ASSPLVVSGGTGELF

v_call: TRBV6-5
cdr3_aa: ASSYYSGNTEAF

v_call: TRBV6-1
cdr3_aa: ASSELSGDQETQY

v_call: TRBV27
cdr3_aa: ASSLARGLYGYT

v_call: TRBV6-5
cdr3_aa: ASRPGRGRDYEQY

v_call: TRBV7-7
cdr3_aa: ASSLVSGSGTDTQY

v_call: TRBV5-6
cdr3_aa: ASLTLNTEAF

v_call: TRBV28
cdr3_aa: ASSFSGGSYEQY

v_call: TRBV19
cdr3_aa: ASTERQGAGQPQH

v_call: TRBV6-6
cdr3_aa: ASGYPGQQAF

v_call: TRBV7-6
cdr3_aa: ASSRGTEFRETQY

v_call: TRBV5-1
cdr3_aa: ASSYDIQETQY

v_call: TRBV7-9
cdr3_aa: ASSGTGFYEQY

v_call: TRBV11-2
cdr3_aa: ASSTYRDSETQY

v_call: TRBV5-1
cdr3_aa: ASSLVAGATSGEQF

v_call: TRBV4-2
cdr3_aa: ASSQDGLAGTDTQY

v_call: TRBV4-1
cdr3_aa: ASSQEGRPNEQF

v_call: TRBV4-1
cdr3_aa: ASSHDSGYYEQY

v_call: TRBV15
cdr3_aa: ATSRATDNSPLH

v_call: TRBV18
cdr3_aa: ASSVLEGLAGGAHYYEQY

v_call: TRBV28
cdr3_aa: ASSSGSYNEQF

v_call: TRBV5-4
cdr3_aa: ASSLGLAGGYEQY

v_call: TRBV9
cdr3_aa: ASSVAPSSGNTIY

v_call: TRBV4-1
cdr3_aa: ASSQTGLAGGITDTQY

v_call: TRBV5-1
cdr3_aa: ASSLGGLQDYEQY

v_call: TRBV18
cdr3_aa: ASSQGLEQY

v_call: TRBV2
cdr3_aa: ASSGLAATGELF

v_call: TRBV5-1
cdr3_aa: ASSFLDISTNTEAF

v_call: TRBV6-5
cdr3_aa: ASSFSYTGEQF